One and the same sample provided the 28 T cell receptor beta chains below, sequenced in a study of cytomegalovirus exposure and HLA in healthy donors. PCR was performed using 60 Vbeta and 13 Jbeta primers. Some clones are missing from TCRdb's copy, which holds only in-frame ones; the method was immunoSEQ multiplex PCR. Of approximately 150,000 clones in the sample, roughly 80% were seen once. Sequenced input: PBMCs. Receptors were obtained from a human donor in good health.

The rearrangement uses TRBV2 and TRBJ1-1; D uncertain. CDR1 and CDR2 from the germline V gene are SNHLY and FYNNEI. V was shortened by 7 bases and J by 5 bases, with 17 bases between the two germline ends. The CDR3 loop spans 14 amino acids. CDR3 in amino acids: CASTVLEGETEAFF. The CDR3 coding sequence is TGTGCCAGCACGGTCCTAGAGGGAGAGACTGAAGCTTTCTTT.

J is TRBJ2-1 and V is TRBV5-1; 11 bases align to TRBD2. Per the germline V gene, CDR1 is SGHRS and CDR2 is YFSETQ. The CDR3 is 15 amino acids. Trimming took 5 bases from V and 3 from J; bases not matched to a gene: 4. The CDR3 region has the DNA TGCGCCAGCAGGAACGGGACTAGCGGCTACAATGAGCAGTTCTTC. Translated, it gives CASRNGTSGYNEQFF.

The J gene is TRBJ2-2, the V gene TRBV7-9, with TRBD1 matching 7 bases. Per the germline V gene, CDR1 is SEHNR and CDR2 is FQNEAQ (reference sequence). The V and J ends lost 5 bases and 0 bases, in that order; junction bases with no gene match: 3. This CDR3 has 15 amino acids. This chain's CDR3 is CASSLDRSNTGELFF. The CDR3 DNA reads as TGTGCCAGCAGCCTGGACAGGTCGAACACCGGGGAGCTGTTTTTT.

This clone showed up just a few times. The chain carries TRBV5-1 and TRBJ2-1; 11 bases match TRBD1. The CDR3 extends over 17 amino acids. CDR1 is SGHRS, CDR2 YFSETQ, per germline. With V trimmed by 4 bases and J by 5 bases, 11 bases remained unmatched. The CDR3 DNA follows: TGCGCCAGCAGCCTCGCTCCGGGACAGGGGGACCACAATGAGCAGTTCTTC. Translated: CASSLAPGQGDHNEQFF.

The chain combines TRBV7-6 with TRBJ2-7; 9 bases fit TRBD1. The V gene end was trimmed by 1 base and the J gene end by 5 bases; junction bases not matched to a gene: 6. The germline CDR1 and CDR2 sequences are SGHVS and FNYEAQ. This CDR3 region has 15 residues. The CDR3: CASSLEGTGFDEQYF. CDR3 sequence (DNA): TGTGCCAGCAGCTTAGAAGGGACAGGGTTCGACGAGCAGTACTTC.

The chain carries TRBV7-2 and TRBJ2-5, with 8 positions matching TRBD2. The CDR3 is 14 amino acids. V lost 8 bases, J lost 2 bases, and 7 bases stayed unmatched. The germline CDR1 and CDR2 sequences are SGHTA and FQGNSA. Here the CDR3 reads CASRGAGGQETQYF. For the CDR3, the DNA is TGTGCCAGCCGGGGGGCGGGGGGACAAGAGACCCAGTACTTC. Filled out from reference TRBV7-2 and TRBJ2-5, the complete variable domain reads GAGVSQSPSNKVTEKGKDVELRCDPISGHTALYWYRQSLGQGLEFLIYFQGNSAPDKSGLPSDRFSAERTGGSVSTLTIQRTQQEDSAVYLCASRGAGGQETQYFGPGTRLLVL.

V usage is TRBV29-1 and J usage is TRBJ1-4; D gene unclear. The CDR3 totals 14 residues. CDR1 SQVTM and CDR2 ANQGSEA come from the germline V gene. Between the trimmed V and J ends, which lost 2 bases and 4 bases, there was a span of 11 bases. CDR3 nucleotide sequence: TGCAGCGTTGAAACCGGAGCCAGTAATGAAAAACTGTTTTTT. Residues: CSVETGASNEKLFF.

The CDR3 coding sequence is TGCGCCAGCAGTGAGAGCTCTTTGTATGTAACTGCCACTGAAGCTTTCTTT. This sequence encodes CASSESSLYVTATEAFF. The V gene is TRBV10-1, the J gene TRBJ1-1; no reliable D call. Germline-derived CDR1 and CDR2 are WNHNN and SYGVQD (reference sequence). V dropped 2 bases and J dropped 4 bases, with 20 bases sitting between them. The CDR3 is 17 amino acids.

CDR3 nucleotide sequence: TGTGCCAGTAGTATGACAAGTGGCAATCAGCCCCAGCATTTT. This codes for CASSMTSGNQPQHF. V and J are TRBV19 and TRBJ1-5; no clear D. Germline V gene data show CDR1 as LNHDA and CDR2 as SQIVND (reference sequence). V lost 3 bases and J lost 2, with 8 bases in between. This CDR3 is built from 14 residues.

In its sample, this clone was seen a few times. V usage is TRBV6-5 and J usage is TRBJ2-7; D is uncertain. V was pared by 0 bases and J by 0 bases, with 6 bases between. This CDR3 comprises 14 residues. Germline CDR1 reads MNHEY; CDR2 reads SVGAGI. The CDR3 nucleotides are TGTGCCAGCAGTTACTCCAGGAACTCCTACGAGCAGTACTTC. Translating it yields CASSYSRNSYEQYF.

This clone was seen only once. The CDR3 coding sequence is TGTGCCAGCAGTCGACCGGGACAGGGTACTGGCGCTTTCTTT. This encodes CASSRPGQGTGAFF. J is TRBJ1-1 and V is TRBV6-5, with TRBD1 identical over 9 bases. CDR1 is MNHEY and CDR2 is SVGAGI in the germline V gene. This CDR3 is built from 14 residues. The V segment lost 5 bases and the J segment 11 bases; nucleotides outside the gene matches: 12.

The rearrangement uses TRBV7-2 and TRBJ1-2; a weak D match, TRBD1 (6 bases). This CDR3 has 15 amino acids. Germline-derived CDR1 and CDR2 are SGHTA and FQGNSA. Trimming took off 5 bases at V and 4 bases at J, with 17 bases between the two ends. This chain's CDR3 is CASSLGRGPSYGYTF. The CDR3 DNA is TGTGCCAGCAGCCTGGGGCGGGGGCCGTCCTATGGCTACACCTTC.

V gene TRBV6-5 combines with J gene TRBJ2-2; D unresolved. Germline V CDR1 and CDR2: MNHEY, SVGAGI. CDR3 length equals 15 residues. Trimming stripped 4 bases from V and 9 bases from J, with 18 bases between. The CDR3 sequence is CASSSQVGVERELFF. CDR3 in DNA: TGTGCCAGCAGTTCCCAGGTCGGCGTAGAAAGGGAGCTGTTTTTT.

This clone was found once. The CDR3 bases are TGTGCCAGCAGCCCGGGTCAGGGGCGCGCCACTGAAGCTTTCTTT. Its protein product is CASSPGQGRATEAFF. The J gene is TRBJ1-1, the V gene TRBV5-5; TRBD1 might be the D (6 bases). The CDR3 contains 15 residues. Looked up from germline, CDR1 is SGHKS and CDR2 is YYEKEE (reference sequence). V dropped 4 bases and J dropped 4 bases, with 17 bases sitting between them.

A single count supports this clone. This rearrangement joins TRBV7-2 to TRBJ1-1, with no clear D. This CDR3 region has 14 residues. V lost 5 bases to trimming and J lost 4 bases, with 14 bases between them. Germline CDR1 reads SGHTA; CDR2 reads FQGNSA. CDR3 DNA: TGTGCCAGCAGCGCTGGAGACGCGAGCACTGAAGCTTTCTTT. Residues: CASSAGDASTEAFF.

V gene TRBV12-5 combines with J gene TRBJ1-2; tentatively, D is TRBD1 (6 bases). The length of the CDR3 is 14 residues. Trimming took 5 bases from V and 6 from J, leaving 16 bases between them. CDR1 LGHNT and CDR2 FRNRAP come from the germline V gene. The CDR3 coding sequence is TGTGCTAGTGGTCCTAAACAGGGTTCGGATGGCTACACCTTC. Encoded protein: CASGPKQGSDGYTF.

The J gene is TRBJ1-4, the V gene TRBV6-5; tentative D call: TRBD1 (6 bases). V was cut by 1 base and J by 6 bases, with 12 bases left in between. The CDR3 loop spans 15 amino acids. From germline, CDR1 is MNHEY and CDR2 SVGAGI. CDR3 nucleotide sequence: TGTGCCAGCAGTTACTACCGTGGGGGCGATGAAAAACTGTTTTTT. Translated, it gives CASSYYRGGDEKLFF.

V and J are TRBV9 and TRBJ2-1, with 9 bases that match TRBD2. V dropped 0 bases and J dropped 7; count of bases not matched to a gene: 8. The CDR3 contains 16 residues. The germline CDR1 and CDR2 sequences are SGDLS and YYNGEE. The CDR3 DNA is TGTGCCAGCAGCGTAGCATGGGTAGCGGGGGATAATGAGCAGTTCTTC. Translation: CASSVAWVAGDNEQFF.

The table lists this clone with a few counts. V is TRBV5-1 and J is TRBJ1-6, with 9 positions matching TRBD1. V lost 5 bases to trimming and J lost 9 bases; unmatched junction nucleotides: 9. The CDR3 runs 15 residues. Germline loops: CDR1 SGHRS, CDR2 YFSETQ. The CDR3 DNA is TGCGCCAGCAGATACCGGGACAGGGATATTTCACCCCTCCACTTT. It translates to CASRYRDRDISPLHF.

The J gene is TRBJ2-1, the V gene TRBV5-1, with 7 positions matching TRBD2. The V gene end was trimmed by 3 bases and the J gene end by 6 bases; junction bases not matched to a gene: 3. The V gene's germline CDR1 is SGHRS and CDR2 YFSETQ. The CDR3 is 13 amino acids. DNA for the CDR3: TGCGCCAGCAGCTGGGGGGGGAGCAATGAGCAGTTCTTC. Translated: CASSWGGSNEQFF.

The rearrangement joins TRBV4-2 to TRBJ1-1; D gene uncertain. The CDR3 sequence is 14 residues long. Between the trimmed V and J ends, which lost 3 bases and 5 bases, there was a span of 13 bases. Germline CDR1 reads LGHNA; CDR2 reads YNFKEQ. CDR3 region: CASSQTTARTEAFF. For the CDR3, the DNA is TGTGCCAGCAGCCAGACAACAGCCCGAACTGAAGCTTTCTTT.

This clone was recorded a few times. The rearrangement links TRBV7-2 to TRBJ2-4, with 8 bases matching TRBD1. In germline, CDR1 is SGHTA, CDR2 FQGNSA. V lost 5 bases and J lost 0; bases outside the gene matches: 3. The CDR3 covers 15 residues. As DNA, the CDR3 is TGTGCCAGCAGCCCAGGGGGCCCAGCCAAAAACATTCAGTACTTC. Translating it yields CASSPGGPAKNIQYF.

The chain uses TRBV7-9 and TRBJ1-2; 12 bases align to TRBD1. CDR1 and CDR2 (germline): SEHNR, FQNEAQ (reference sequence). The V gene end was trimmed by 4 bases and the J gene end by 2 bases; junction bases not matched to a gene: 2. The CDR3 consists of 15 residues. DNA of the CDR3: TGTGCCAGCAGCTCAGGGACAGGGGGCAACTATGGCTACACCTTC. It encodes CASSSGTGGNYGYTF.

The chain couples TRBV6-5 to TRBJ1-2; 8 bases line up with TRBD1. Germline CDR1 is MNHEY and CDR2 is SVGAGI. The CDR3 runs 16 residues. With 0 bases clipped from V and 2 bases from J, the junction kept 5 bases outside the gene matches. CDR3 in DNA: TGTGCCAGCAGTTACTCGAAGCAGGGGGCAAACTATGGCTACACCTTC. It encodes CASSYSKQGANYGYTF.

The chain couples TRBV4-3 to TRBJ1-4; D might be TRBD1 (5 bases). The CDR3 runs 15 residues. Trimming removed 4 bases at V and 7 bases at J, with 16 bases between. The germline gives CDR1 LGHNA, CDR2 YSLEER. The CDR3 sequence: CASSPLGGSGEKLFF. The CDR3 DNA reads as TGCGCCAGCAGCCCACTGGGGGGGTCGGGTGAAAAACTGTTTTTT.

The chain carries TRBV9 and TRBJ2-5; TRBD1 matches 7 bases. Trimming cost V 3 bases and J 1 base; bases outside gene matches: 3. This CDR3 region has 14 residues. Germline V gene lookup returns CDR1 SGDLS and CDR2 YYNGEE. The CDR3 DNA follows: TGTGCCAGCAGCGGCTGGGACAGCCAAGAGACCCAGTACTTC. It is translated as CASSGWDSQETQYF.

This chain joins TRBV5-1 and TRBJ2-1; 12 bases map to TRBD2. CDR3 length: 20 residues. CDR1 and CDR2 from the germline V gene are SGHRS and YFSETQ. V was pared by 4 bases and J by 9 bases, with 23 bases of the junction left unmatched. The CDR3 region has the DNA TGCGCCAGCAGCCCTATGACGGGCGCGGCTAGCGGGGGGGCACGGGGTGAGCAGTTCTTC. This sequence encodes CASSPMTGAASGGARGEQFF.

The V and J genes are TRBV6-1 and TRBJ1-1, with D unclear. Germline CDR1 MNHNS, CDR2 SASEGT. This CDR3 has 13 amino acids. Deletions cut 4 bases from V and 1 base from J, with 7 bases between. Here the CDR3 reads CASSAQENTEAFF. As DNA, the CDR3 is TGTGCCAGCAGTGCGCAGGAGAACACTGAAGCTTTCTTT.